This T cell receptor (beta chain) was recovered during a study of STAT3 mutations in large granular lymphocyte leukemia. Study results and limitations: In about 30% of the 18 patients, new TCR clonotypes emerged after therapy. Every T-cell large granular lymphocyte leukemia patient had at least one immunodominant TCR beta clonotype. Differing intervals and regimens complicate linking therapy response to clone burden.

Concerning this clone itself: Its target is unknown.

Using immunoSEQ multiplex PCR, the repertoire was profiled, and TCRdb retains in-frame clones only, with some absent. The sample lists under 25,000 clones; approximately 90% were seen once. Germline loops: CDR1 MNHEY, CDR2 SVGAGI. CDR3 length: 15 residues. The V gene end was trimmed by 2 bases and the J gene end by 0 bases; junction bases not matched to a gene: 1. The receptor was isolated from a man in his 60s with T-cell large granular lymphocyte leukemia. Some clones in this sample may be carry-over from other donors' samples. V and J are TRBV6-5 and TRBJ2-7; TRBD1 matches 10 bases. The source material was peripheral blood mononuclear cells. The CDR3 is CASSYGTGASYEQYF. The CDR3 nucleotides are TGTGCCAGCAGTTACGGGACAGGGGCCTCCTACGAGCAGTACTTC.